This paragraph reports one T cell receptor beta chain. The CDR3 is 14 residues long. V was pared by 4 bases and J by 6 bases, with 7 bases of the junction left unmatched. The germline V gene has CDR1 SGDLS and CDR2 YYNGEE. This record belongs to a study of cytomegalovirus exposure and HLA in healthy donors. PCR was performed using 60 Vbeta and 13 Jbeta primers. Authors' data handling: Later analysis identified around 85 million unique TCR beta chains, about 12 million shared. Profiled with immunoSEQ multiplex PCR; TCRdb holds only in-frame clones, not every one. That table supplies the V and J calls and clone size; D and trimming were determined from the DNA. This specimen shows about 43,000 clones; the ten leading clones hold more than 1.5%.

The clonotype was recovered from a woman younger than 45 in good health and CMV-seronegative. Sequencing used PBMCs. This sequence joins TRBV9 and TRBJ2-7, with 10 bases identical to TRBD1. In nucleotides, the CDR3 is TGTGCCAGCAGCCTAGGGACAGGGGAGGCCGAGCAGTACTTC. Protein: CASSLGTGEAEQYF. Supplemented by reference TRBV9 and TRBJ2-7, the full variable domain reads DSGVTQTPKHLITATGQRVTLRCSPRSGDLSVYWYQQSLDQGLQFLIQYYNGEERAKGNILERFSAQQFPDLHSELNLSSLELGDSALYFCASSLGTGEAEQYFGPGTRLTVT.